This T cell receptor beta chain came from a study of T cell repertoires in cytomegalovirus infection (dated by TCRdb to the late 2010s). About the investigation overall: Donor HLA type was relevant to the analysis, because carriage of CMV infection together with the matching HLA type was indicated by public TCR beta signatures. General study outcomes and caveats: The ex vivo response was dominated by HLA-C-restricted CMV-specific TCR beta clonotypes, which also provided the single most frequent clonotype in two of eight donors. Carriers of CMV infection plus the relevant HLA type were discriminated by the cumulative frequency of public TCR beta family members in the study cohort and in an independent roughly 380-donor cohort.

This clonotype came up many times. No antigen is known for it. The record has no base qualities; no much larger clone is one base away. In the germline V gene, CDR1 corresponds to SGHVS and CDR2 to FNYEAQ. Inclusive of the bounding cysteine and phenylalanine, the CDR3 is 15 residues long. CDR3 DNA is the only sequence kept; it has 45 bases, read in frame from the first base. Cut back by 4 bases and 5 bases, the V and J ends lie 18 bases apart. Sequencing relied on an Illumina HiSeq 1500. The public reads were reanalyzed by TCRdb: fastp trimming at Q25, MiXCR alignment, in-frame beta chains only. Entries that share a CDR3 protein sequence are merged under the most common genes and DNA. Recorded for this sample are hundreds of thousands of distinct CDR3 sequences; roughly 24% of them occurred a single time. The ten largest clones capture around 8% of the sample.

The TCR comes from a human donor in good health (CMV status not recorded). Some clones in this sample may be carry-over from other donors' samples. The chain is encoded by TRBV7-6 joined to TRBJ2-7, with the D gene not clear enough to name. The sample taken for sequencing was CD8+ T cells from PBMCs. The CDR3 loop reads CASSSKWSQIDEQYF. At the DNA level, the sequence is TGTGCCAGCAGCTCTAAGTGGTCCCAGATCGACGAGCAGTACTTC. Joined to the reference TRBV7-6 and TRBJ2-7 proteins, this CDR3 gives the full variable domain: GAGVSQSPRYKVTKRGQDVALRCDPISGHVSLYWYRQALGQGPEFLTYFNYEAQQDKSGLPNDRFSAERPEGSISTLTIQRTEQRDSAMYRCASSSKWSQIDEQYFGPGTRLTVT.